One TCR beta chain is described in this entry. Its antigen is not known. These data come from a study of CD8 T cells in Susac syndrome. Whole-study context: The sequenced Susac syndrome patients comprised five or six with active disease and fewer than 10 in remission. Study-level results: The study recognized that the number of individuals in its TCR sequencing and HLA analysis was relatively small.

RNA totalling roughly 0.45 to 1 ug underwent reverse transcription with random hexamers. Each CDR3 protein gets one entry after TCRdb re-called the immunoSEQ multiplex PCR reads with MiXCR. This table holds about 150,000 distinct CDR3 sequences, about 96% found once. Germline lookup yields CDR1 SGHRS and CDR2 YFSETQ. The CDR3 is made up of 15 amino acids. V lost 0 bases to trimming and J lost 3 bases, with 10 bases between them. The receptor was isolated from a human donor with Susac syndrome. Sequencing was carried out using CD4+ T cells from PBMCs. The genes are TRBV5-1 and TRBJ2-4; no clear D gene. The CDR3 reads CASSLVLGNKNIQYF. CDR3 DNA sequence: TGCGCCAGCAGCTTGGTATTAGGAAACAAAAACATTCAGTACTTC. The entire variable domain, with the rest obtained from reference TRBV5-1 and TRBJ2-4, is as follows: KAGVTQTPRYLIKTRGQQVTLSCSPISGHRSVSWYQQTPGQGLQFLFEYFSETQRNKGNFPGRFSGRQFSNSRSEMNVSTLELGDSALYLCASSLVLGNKNIQYFGAGTRLSVL.